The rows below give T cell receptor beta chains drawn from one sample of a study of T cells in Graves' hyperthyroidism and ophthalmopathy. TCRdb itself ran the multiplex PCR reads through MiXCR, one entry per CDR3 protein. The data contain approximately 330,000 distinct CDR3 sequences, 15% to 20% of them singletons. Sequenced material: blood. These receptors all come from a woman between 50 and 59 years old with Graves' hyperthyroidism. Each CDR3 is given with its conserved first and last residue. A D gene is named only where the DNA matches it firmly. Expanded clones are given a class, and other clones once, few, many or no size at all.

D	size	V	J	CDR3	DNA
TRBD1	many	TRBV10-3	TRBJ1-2	CAISEDRAGYGYTF	TGTGCCATCAGTGAGGACAGGGCGGGCTATGGCTACACCTTC
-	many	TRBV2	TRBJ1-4	CASSEIGFATNEKLFF	TGTGCCAGCAGTGAAATAGGGTTTGCGACTAATGAAAAACTGTTTTTT
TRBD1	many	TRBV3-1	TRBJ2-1	CASSPDRSNEQFF	TGTGCCAGCAGCCCGGACAGGTCCAATGAGCAGTTCTTC
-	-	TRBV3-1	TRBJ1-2	CASSQGSAGAWHGYTF	TGTGCCAGCAGCCAAGGTTCGGCGGGGGCTTGGCATGGCTACACCTTC
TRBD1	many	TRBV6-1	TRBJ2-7	CASSFDRGYEQYF	TGTGCCAGCAGTTTCGACAGGGGCTACGAGCAGTACTTC
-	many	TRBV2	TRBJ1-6	CASTGEGNSPLHF	TGTGCCAGCACGGGAGAGGGCAATTCACCCCTCCACTTT
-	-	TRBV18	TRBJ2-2	CASSPWWTGENTGELFF	TGTGCCAGCTCACCATGGTGGACGGGGGAGAACACCGGGGAGCTGTTTTTT
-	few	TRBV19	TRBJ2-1	CASSTDLDSYNEQFF	TGTGCCAGTAGTACAGACTTAGACTCCTACAATGAGCAGTTCTTC
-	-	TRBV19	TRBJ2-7	CASSIVGDFYEQYF	TGTGCCAGTAGTATAGTCGGTGACTTCTACGAGCAGTACTTC
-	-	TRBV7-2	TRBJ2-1	CASSRRGQGAGTSTYNEQFF	TGTGCCAGCAGCCGCCGTGGGCAGGGGGCCGGGACTAGCACCTACAATGAGCAGTTCTTC
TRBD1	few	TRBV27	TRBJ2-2	CASSPRTGRRAHNTGELFF	TGTGCCAGCAGTCCCCGGACAGGGAGACGGGCTCATAACACCGGGGAGCTGTTTTTT
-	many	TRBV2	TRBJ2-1	CATLGGVNEQFF	TGTGCCACGCTGGGTGGGGTTAATGAGCAGTTCTTC
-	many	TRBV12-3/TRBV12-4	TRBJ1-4	CASRLRGNEGKLFF	TGTGCCAGCAGGCTGCGGGGGAACGAGGGAAAACTGTTTTTT
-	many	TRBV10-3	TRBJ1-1	CAISESPGRGTEAFF	TGTGCCATCAGTGAGTCCCCAGGAAGAGGGACTGAAGCTTTCTTT
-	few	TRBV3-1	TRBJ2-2	CASRRSGLTDTGELFF	TGTGCCAGCAGACGAAGCGGACTAACCGACACCGGGGAGCTGTTTTTT
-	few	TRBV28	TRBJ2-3	CASRDDSTDTQYF	TGTGCCAGCCGGGACGACAGCACAGATACGCAGTATTTT
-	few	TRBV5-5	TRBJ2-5	CASSLGLASQETQYF	TGTGCCAGCAGCTTGGGCCTAGCGAGCCAAGAGACCCAGTACTTC
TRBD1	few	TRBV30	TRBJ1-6	CAWSVAGGANSPLHF	TGTGCCTGGAGTGTGGCAGGGGGCGCAAATTCACCCCTCCACTTT